The 21 T cell receptor beta chains presented below share a single source sample, sequenced in a study of T cells in Graves' hyperthyroidism and ophthalmopathy. Using RNA transcripts as the source, TCR beta CDR3 regions were amplified. RT-PCR in the first round (using the HTBI primer set) targeted the TCR CDR3. TCRdb re-called the multiplex PCR reads with MiXCR, one entry per CDR3 protein. Among some 800,000 distinct CDR3 sequences, around 39% were seen once, and the ten largest hold about 9%. Sequenced: blood. These receptors were obtained from a man aged 18 to 29 with Graves' hyperthyroidism.

The genes are TRBV14 and TRBJ1-4; no firm D call. This CDR3 is built from 14 residues. Germline V CDR1 and CDR2: SGHDN, FVKESK. V was cut by 2 bases and J by 6 bases, with 10 bases left in between. CDR3 bases: TGTGCCAGCAGCCAATTTTCCTGGGATGAAAAACTGTTTTTT. Residues: CASSQFSWDEKLFF.

This clonotype was seen a few times. The rearrangement joins TRBV25-1 to TRBJ2-7, with a weak D call TRBD1 (5 bases). Germline loops: CDR1 MGHDK, CDR2 SYGVNS. This CDR3 is 12 amino acids long. The CDR3 protein is CANRLASYEQYF. CDR3 coding DNA: TGTGCTAACAGGCTGGCGTCCTACGAGCAGTACTTC.

This clonotype is a singleton in its sample. The V and J genes are TRBV5-4 and TRBJ2-7; unclear D gene. There are 14 residues in the CDR3. Germline assignment: CDR1 SGHNT and CDR2 YYREEE (reference sequence). Trimming took off 0 bases at V and 0 bases at J, with 7 bases between the two ends. This chain's CDR3 is CASSLGFSSYEQYF. The CDR3 DNA reads TGTGCCAGCAGCTTGGGTTTTTCCTCCTACGAGCAGTACTTC.

The chain joins TRBV2 to TRBJ2-7; TRBD1 matches at 7 bases. Losses at the gene ends were 6 bases for V and 3 bases for J; bases not matched to a gene: 5. CDR3 length: 13 amino acids. CDR1 and CDR2 from the germline V gene are SNHLY and FYNNEI. DNA of the CDR3: TGTGCCAGCAGCGGGACAGAGATCTACGAGCAGTACTTC. Protein sequence: CASSGTEIYEQYF.

The chain has TRBV10-3 and TRBJ2-2, with TRBD2 matching 12 bases. The germline gives CDR1 ENHRY, CDR2 SYGVKD. With 10 bases clipped from V and 5 bases from J, the junction kept 8 bases outside the gene matches. CDR3 length: 15 amino acids. CDR3 sequence: CATSTGTSGTGELFF. The CDR3 coding sequence is TGTGCCACCTCCACCGGGACTAGCGGGACCGGGGAGCTGTTTTTT.

This clonotype has only a few counts. V gene TRBV12-3 or TRBV12-4 combines with J gene TRBJ1-1; maybe TRBD1 (5 bases). The length of the CDR3 is 14 residues. With 7 bases removed from V and 0 bases from J, the gap between germline ends came to 12 bases. For the CDR3, the DNA is TGTGCCAGCACTTCAGGGAGGATGAACACTGAAGCTTTCTTT. Its translation is CASTSGRMNTEAFF.

This chain uses TRBV7-4 with TRBJ2-2; 8 bases are shared with TRBD2. Trimming took 2 bases from V and 0 from J; bases not matched to a gene: 5. The V gene's germline CDR1 is SGHVT and CDR2 SQSDAQ. This CDR3 spans 17 amino acids. The CDR3 DNA follows: TGTGCCAGCAGCTTACGGTGGCGGGGGGCGAACACCGGGGAGCTGTTTTTT. Translated: CASSLRWRGANTGELFF.

The chain couples TRBV5-1 to TRBJ2-2, with 13 nucleotides matching TRBD2. The V segment lost 4 bases and the J segment 5 bases; nucleotides outside the gene matches: 11. The CDR3 totals 18 residues. Germline-derived CDR1 and CDR2 are SGHRS and YFSETQ. The CDR3 DNA reads as TGCGCCAGCAGCCTTGGGACTAGCGGGATCTGGGGAACCGGGGAGCTGTTTTTT. Translating it yields CASSLGTSGIWGTGELFF.

The CDR3 DNA is TGTGCCAGCAGCTTGTCGGGCAGGGGAGGTTACGAGCAGTACTTC. It encodes CASSLSGRGGYEQYF. This chain connects TRBV5-6 to TRBJ2-7; D could derive from TRBD1 or TRBD2 (6 bases each). Germline V gene sequence: CDR1 SGHDT, CDR2 YYEEEE. V dropped 1 base and J dropped 4 bases, with 15 bases sitting between them. The CDR3 is made up of 15 amino acids. Full variable domain (rest looked up from reference TRBV5-6 and TRBJ2-7): DAGVTQSPTHLIKTRGQQVTLRCSPKSGHDTVSWYQQALGQGPQFIFQYYEEEERQRGNFPDRFSGHQFPNYSSELNVNALLLGDSALYLCASSLSGRGGYEQYFGPGTRLTVT.

This rearrangement joins TRBV13 to TRBJ1-1; D uncertain. The V and J ends lost 9 bases and 1 base respectively, with 15 bases between them. This CDR3 contains 14 residues. Germline CDR1 reads PRHDT; CDR2 reads FYEKMQ (reference sequence). CDR3 residues: CASGVDPGNTEAFF. Here the CDR3 DNA reads TGTGCCAGTGGCGTGGATCCAGGGAACACTGAAGCTTTCTTT.

This sequence joins TRBV5-1 and TRBJ1-1, with D unresolved. The length of the CDR3 is 13 residues. V was clipped by 4 bases and J by 8 bases, with 15 bases between them. Germline assignment: CDR1 SGHRS and CDR2 YFSETQ. Here the CDR3 reads CASSIREGGEAFF. CDR3 DNA: TGCGCCAGCAGCATACGGGAGGGAGGAGAAGCTTTCTTT.

The sample holds a few counts of this clonotype. The gene calls are TRBV2 and TRBJ2-7, with 10 bases fitting TRBD1. Per the germline V gene, CDR1 is SNHLY and CDR2 is FYNNEI. The CDR3 is 14 residues long. The V segment lost 6 bases and the J segment 6 bases; nucleotides outside the gene matches: 8. Here the CDR3 DNA reads TGTGCCAGCAGCTCCGGGACAGGGGAACGCGAGCAGTACTTC. Protein: CASSSGTGEREQYF.

This clonotype was recorded many times. This chain uses TRBV19 with TRBJ2-7; possibly TRBD1 for D (6 bases). The CDR3 spans 11 residues. The germline V gene has CDR1 LNHDA and CDR2 SQIVND (reference sequence). Trimming removed 5 bases from V and 9 bases from J, with 11 bases in between. In DNA form, the CDR3 reads TGTGCCAGTAGTCAGGGGCTCTGGCAGTACTTC. Translation gives CASSQGLWQYF. The complete variable domain, with remaining parts taken from reference TRBV19 and TRBJ2-7, reads DGGITQSPKYLFRKEGQNVTLSCEQNLNHDAMYWYRQDPGQGLRLIYYSQIVNDFQKGDIAEGYSVSREKKESFPLTVTSAQKNPTAFYLCASSQGLWQYFGPGTRLTVT.

This clonotype came up a few times. The rearrangement links TRBV2 to TRBJ1-5; perhaps TRBD1 as D (6 bases). CDR1 is SNHLY, CDR2 FYNNEI, per germline. V lost 6 bases and J lost 9, with 18 bases in between. CDR3 size: 14 residues. This chain's CDR3 is CASSATGGPGPQHF. CDR3 bases: TGTGCCAGCAGCGCTACTGGGGGGCCGGGGCCCCAGCATTTT.

Many counts were recorded for this clonotype. The chain recombines TRBV7-9 with TRBJ2-5; TRBD1 or TRBD2 may be the D gene (5 bases each). CDR3 length: 14 amino acids. Germline V gives CDR1 SEHNR, CDR2 FQNEAQ (reference sequence). V lost 10 bases and J 5 bases, leaving 20 bases between the germline ends. The CDR3 DNA reads TGTGCCATCGCCCGGGACGGAGATGGGGAGACCCAGTACTTC. It translates to CAIARDGDGETQYF.

The CDR3 sequence: CASKDRDCGYTF. The DNA of the CDR3 is TGTGCCAGCAAGGACAGGGACTGTGGCTACACCTTC. The J gene is TRBJ1-2, the V gene TRBV6-5, with 8 bases identical to TRBD1. CDR1 is MNHEY, CDR2 SVGAGI, per germline. With 7 bases clipped from V and 7 bases from J, the junction kept 5 bases outside the gene matches. This CDR3 is built from 12 residues.

The genes are TRBV2 and TRBJ2-2; D is unclear. V was shortened by 5 bases and J by 8 bases, with 9 bases between the two germline ends. Germline CDR1 SNHLY, CDR2 FYNNEI. The CDR3 consists of 12 residues. The CDR3 loop is CASSNTGGELFF. CDR3 DNA sequence: TGTGCCAGCAGTAACACCGGGGGGGAGCTGTTTTTT.

This clonotype showed up just a few times. The chain links TRBV5-5 to TRBJ1-1; TRBD1 might be the D (5 bases). Trimming took off 0 bases at V and 4 bases at J, with 16 bases between the two ends. CDR3 length: 16 amino acids. Germline CDR1 and CDR2: SGHKS and YYEKEE (reference sequence). CDR3 sequence (DNA): TGTGCCAGCAGCTTGGTATTCCGGGGCGGGGGCACTGAAGCTTTCTTT. Its translation is CASSLVFRGGGTEAFF.

For this clonotype: At one end the junction does not follow the germline gene, possibly because of a read error. In nucleotides, the CDR3 is TGTGCCAGCAGGGAGGGGCGGGGTGGCACCGGGGAGCTGTTTTTT. Amino acids: CASREGRGGTGELFF. The chain employs TRBV5-1 and TRBJ2-2, with 7 bases lining up with TRBD2. This CDR3 region has 15 residues. Germline V gene sequence: CDR1 SGHRS, CDR2 YFSETQ. The full variable domain, rest sourced from reference TRBV5-1 and TRBJ2-2, is KAGVTQTPRYLIKTRGQQVTLSCSPISGHRSVSWYQQTPGQGLQFLFEYFSETQRNKGNFPGRFSGRQFSNSRSEMNVSTLELGDSALYLCASREGRGGTGELFFGEGSRLTVL.

About this clonotype itself: This likely comes from a read error, as the CDR3 has no conserved phenylalanine or tryptophan at its end. CDR3 loop: CASSSGQPNTEAFL. CDR3 nucleotide sequence: TGTGCCAGCAGCTCGGGACAGCCGAACACTGAAGCTTTCTTA. The chain has TRBV7-9 and TRBJ1-1; 7 bases map to TRBD1. V shed 4 bases, J shed 1 base, and the junction held 3 bases outside the gene matches. The CDR3 is 14 residues long. Per germline, CDR1 SEHNR and CDR2 FQNEAQ (reference sequence).

This chain joins TRBV10-1 and TRBJ2-1; 7 nucleotides match TRBD2. Germline values: CDR1 WNHNN, CDR2 SYGVQD (reference sequence). The CDR3 is 13 amino acids. Trimming cost V 10 bases and J 8 bases; bases outside gene matches: 11. Here the CDR3 reads CATSSGPTDEQFF. CDR3 bases: TGCGCCACGTCTAGCGGCCCTACGGATGAGCAGTTCTTC.